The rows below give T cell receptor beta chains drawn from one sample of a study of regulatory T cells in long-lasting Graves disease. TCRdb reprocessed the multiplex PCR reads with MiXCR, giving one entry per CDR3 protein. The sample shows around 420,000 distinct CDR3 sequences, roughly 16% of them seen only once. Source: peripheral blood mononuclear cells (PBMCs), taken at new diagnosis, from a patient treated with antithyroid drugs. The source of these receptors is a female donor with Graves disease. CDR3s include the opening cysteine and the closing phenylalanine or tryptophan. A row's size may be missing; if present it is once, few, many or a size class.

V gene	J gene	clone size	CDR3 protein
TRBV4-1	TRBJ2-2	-	CASSQGTPAELFF
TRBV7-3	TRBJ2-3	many	CASSFKSGSAQYF
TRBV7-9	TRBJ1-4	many	CASSPRLGTEHEKLFF
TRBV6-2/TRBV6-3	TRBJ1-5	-	CASSPRNSNQPQHF
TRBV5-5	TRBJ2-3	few	CASSLEASADTQYF
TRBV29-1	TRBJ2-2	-	CSVGPTSGRFGAGELFF
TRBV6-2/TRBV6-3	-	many	CASSYSTLRESSDEQFF
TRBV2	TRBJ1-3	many	CASSLSAGGNTIYF
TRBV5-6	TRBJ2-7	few	CASSYGTGRSF
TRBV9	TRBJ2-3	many	CASSVTSGGADTQYF
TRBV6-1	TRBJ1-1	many	CASKGGSTEAFF
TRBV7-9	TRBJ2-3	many	CASSLDQGSTDTQYF
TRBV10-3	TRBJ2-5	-	CAIKGEETETQYF
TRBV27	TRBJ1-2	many	CASSRGQGNGYTF
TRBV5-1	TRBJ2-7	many	CASSLAEKPPYGQYF
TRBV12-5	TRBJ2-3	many	CASGSGTGVDTQYF
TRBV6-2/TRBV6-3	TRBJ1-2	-	CASSSPSVYTF
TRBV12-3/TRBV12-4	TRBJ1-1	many	CASSSGANMNTEAFF
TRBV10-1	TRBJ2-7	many	CASSWTLTEQYF
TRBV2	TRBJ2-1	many	CASSEHRGGGEQFF
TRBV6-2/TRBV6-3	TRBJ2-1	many	CASSYSPPGQGYNEQFF
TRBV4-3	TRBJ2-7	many	CASSLVRGNEQYF
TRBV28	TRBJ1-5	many	CASSLKQGISNQPQHF
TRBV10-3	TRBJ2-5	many	CAISPGQSGGGETQYF
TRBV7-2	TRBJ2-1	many	CASSAGQGNYNEQFF
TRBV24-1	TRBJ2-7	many	CATNEQYF
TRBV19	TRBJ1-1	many	CASRNDPLGNTEAFF
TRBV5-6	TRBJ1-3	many	CASSLVRTAGNTIYF
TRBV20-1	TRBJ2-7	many	CSARGTSSYEQYF
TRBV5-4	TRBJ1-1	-	CASSPFTAGRGTEAFF
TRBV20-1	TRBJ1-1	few	CSARRQPNTEAFF
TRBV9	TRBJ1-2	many	CASSPPPGEGYGYTF
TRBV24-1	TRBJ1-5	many	CATRDRRAPQHF
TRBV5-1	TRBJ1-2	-	CASGFRTGGVGGYTF
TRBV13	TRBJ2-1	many	CASSQVNNEQFF
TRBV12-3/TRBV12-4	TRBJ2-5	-	CASSSTREIETQYF
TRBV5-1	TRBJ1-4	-	CASSLEDGLGEKLFF
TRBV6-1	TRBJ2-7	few	CASSRDGGYDYEQYF
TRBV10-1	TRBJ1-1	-	CASPWTTADNTEAFF
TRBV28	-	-	CASSFPLTGGRQSEQYF
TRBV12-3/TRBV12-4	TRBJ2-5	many	CASSLSRLAQYF
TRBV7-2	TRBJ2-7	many	CASSLEQSSYEQYF
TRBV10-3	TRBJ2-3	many	CAITLPGDTQYF
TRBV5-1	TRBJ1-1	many	CASSADRNTEAFF
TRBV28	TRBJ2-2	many	CATAVIFGELFF
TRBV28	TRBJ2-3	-	CASSWGRETDTQYF